Below, 20 T cell receptor beta chains from the same sample are listed, as sequenced in a study of CD8 T cells in ankylosing spondylitis. Study-wide findings and caveats: Made up of about eight highly homologous variants, a TCR beta motif appeared characteristic of ankylosing spondylitis blood.

TCRdb independently ran MiXCR on the 5' RACE reads; one entry per CDR3 protein. The sample lists about 800,000 distinct CDR3 sequences, about an eighth seen once, with just over 0.5% in the top ten. Antigens for these TCRs are unknown. Specimen: blood, either unsorted or a sorted T cell fraction (not recorded which). These receptors originate from a male donor with ankylosing spondylitis.

In this sample, this clonotype turned up a few times. The V call is TRBV12-3 or TRBV12-4, the J call TRBJ1-1; D remains ambiguous. The CDR3 length is 14 residues. Trimming removed 8 bases from V and 1 base from J, with 14 bases in between. For the CDR3, the DNA is TGTGCCAGCGTTGGCCCACTGGGGAACACTGAAGCTTTCTTT. It encodes CASVGPLGNTEAFF.

The sample holds a few counts of this clonotype. The chain employs TRBV27 and TRBJ2-2; D is uncertain. The CDR3 is made up of 14 amino acids. V gave up 0 bases and J gave up 6 bases, with 8 bases separating them. Looked up from germline, CDR1 is MNHEY and CDR2 is SMNVEV (reference sequence). The CDR3 protein is CASSLSRSAGELFF. CDR3 DNA sequence: TGTGCCAGCAGTTTATCTCGGTCAGCCGGGGAGCTGTTTTTT.

This chain connects TRBV5-1 to TRBJ1-1; maybe TRBD1 (6 bases). From germline, CDR1 is SGHRS and CDR2 YFSETQ. The V and J ends lost 5 bases and 10 bases respectively, with 18 bases between them. The CDR3 loop spans 13 amino acids. The CDR3 region has the DNA TGCGCCAGCAGTCGGGGAACAGGGCAGGGAGCTTTCTTT. It specifies CASSRGTGQGAFF.

This clonotype came up a few times. The CDR3 coding sequence is TGTGCCAGCAGCTCAGAACGGGCCTATGGAGAGCAGTACTTC. Its protein product is CASSSERAYGEQYF. The chain joins TRBV11-2 to TRBJ2-7; D gene uncertain. The CDR3 runs to 14 residues. V was cut by 4 bases and J by 7 bases, with 17 bases left in between. The germline CDR1 and CDR2 sequences are SGHAT and FQNNGV.

The V and J genes are TRBV7-2 and TRBJ1-2, with D possibly TRBD1 on 5 matching bases. Per germline, CDR1 SGHTA and CDR2 FQGNSA. The ends were cut back, 2 bases at V and 8 bases at J, with 21 bases in the middle. The CDR3 sequence is 16 residues long. In DNA, the CDR3 is TGTGCCAGCAGCTTATCCCCTCCCACAGGAATCTACGGCTACACCTTC. It encodes CASSLSPPTGIYGYTF.

This clonotype occurred a few times. The rearrangement links TRBV5-1 to TRBJ2-7; D is ambiguous. This CDR3 contains 15 residues. The V gene lost 0 bases and the J gene lost 7 bases, with 17 bases spanning the gap. Germline loops: CDR1 SGHRS, CDR2 YFSETQ. The CDR3 nucleotides are TGCGCCAGCAGCTTGGCGACTGCCTCGGGTAAAGAGCAGTACTTC. This sequence encodes CASSLATASGKEQYF. The whole variable domain, remainder taken from reference TRBV5-1 and TRBJ2-7, is KAGVTQTPRYLIKTRGQQVTLSCSPISGHRSVSWYQQTPGQGLQFLFEYFSETQRNKGNFPGRFSGRQFSNSRSEMNVSTLELGDSALYLCASSLATASGKEQYFGPGTRLTVT.

This clonotype appeared a few times. The chain is built from TRBV20-1 and TRBJ2-7, with 7 positions matching TRBD1. The V gene's germline CDR1 is DFQATT and CDR2 SNEGSKA (reference sequence). The V and J ends lost 0 bases and 5 bases, in that order; junction bases with no gene match: 7. The CDR3 is 14 amino acids. The CDR3 loop reads CSARDRTGVDEQYF. CDR3 coding DNA: TGCAGTGCTAGAGATAGGACAGGCGTGGACGAGCAGTACTTC.

The V call is TRBV28, the J call TRBJ2-7; D remains ambiguous. Germline assignment: CDR1 MDHEN and CDR2 SYDVKM. This CDR3 region has 14 residues. Trimming removed 10 bases at V and 1 base at J, with 17 bases between. In DNA form, the CDR3 reads TGTGCCACCCTTTCCCCCGACCGATCCTACGAGCAGTACTTC. Encoded protein: CATLSPDRSYEQYF.

This clonotype appeared a few times. This sequence joins TRBV11-2 and TRBJ1-2, with D possibly matching TRBD1 (6 bases). The length of the CDR3 is 15 residues. Germline values: CDR1 SGHAT, CDR2 FQNNGV. The V end lost 2 bases, the J end lost 5 bases, and 15 bases lay between the germline ends. The CDR3 DNA is TGTGCCAGCAGCTTAAGACAGGCGTCAGGTTATGGCTACACCTTC. It codes for CASSLRQASGYGYTF.

This chain links TRBV20-1 with TRBJ2-7; unclear D gene. There are 17 residues in the CDR3. Germline CDR1 DFQATT, CDR2 SNEGSKA (reference sequence). V was cut by 3 bases and J by 0 bases, with 21 bases left in between. The CDR3 loop reads CSASRLDGSSYSYEQYF. CDR3 sequence (DNA): TGCAGTGCTAGTCGTTTGGACGGCTCATCATACTCCTACGAGCAGTACTTC.

This clonotype showed up many times. CDR3 nucleotide sequence: TGCAGTGCTAATAGCCGGGCAGATACGCAGTATTTT. Translated, it gives CSANSRADTQYF. The chain combines TRBV20-1 with TRBJ2-3, with D unclear. Germline V CDR1 and CDR2: DFQATT, SNEGSKA (reference sequence). The CDR3 consists of 12 residues. The ends were cut back, 4 bases at V and 4 bases at J, with 9 bases in the middle.

The table lists this clonotype with a few counts. This rearrangement joins TRBV7-2 to TRBJ2-3; the D call may be TRBD1 or TRBD2 (5 bases each). V was trimmed by 5 bases and J by 2 bases, leaving 14 bases between them. The V gene's germline CDR1 is SGHTA and CDR2 FQGNSA. CDR3 size: 15 residues. Here the CDR3 reads CASSPTGLYTDTQYF. Here the CDR3 DNA reads TGTGCCAGCAGCCCAACAGGACTCTACACAGATACGCAGTATTTT.

The chain is built from TRBV11-2 and TRBJ1-1, with D possibly being TRBD1 (5 bases). The CDR3 is made up of 15 amino acids. V lost 4 bases, J lost 4 bases, and 16 bases lay in between. Germline values: CDR1 SGHAT, CDR2 FQNNGV. The CDR3 nucleotides are TGTGCCAGCAGCTCCGCTAAGGGGAGGTCCACTGAAGCTTTCTTT. This sequence encodes CASSSAKGRSTEAFF.

This clonotype turned up a few times. The V gene is TRBV13, the J gene TRBJ2-7; TRBD2 matches at 10 bases. V dropped 6 bases and J dropped 3; count of bases not matched to a gene: 5. The CDR3 contains 14 residues. Germline lookup yields CDR1 PRHDT and CDR2 FYEKMQ (reference sequence). The CDR3 region has the DNA TGTGCCAGCAGACTAGCGGGGATGGGCTACGAGCAGTACTTC. Encoded protein: CASRLAGMGYEQYF.

This chain links TRBV12-3 or TRBV12-4 with TRBJ2-1; 7 bases agree with TRBD2. Germline trimming cut 4 bases from V and 8 bases from J; bases unmatched to any gene: 14. The length of the CDR3 is 16 residues. CDR3 sequence reads: CASSWLAGDFRDEQFF. In DNA form, the CDR3 reads TGTGCCAGCAGTTGGCTGGCGGGAGACTTTAGGGATGAGCAGTTCTTC.

The V call is TRBV9, the J call TRBJ2-1; 7 nucleotides match TRBD2. V dropped 3 bases and J dropped 7; count of bases not matched to a gene: 7. The CDR3 runs to 14 residues. Per the germline V gene, CDR1 is SGDLS and CDR2 is YYNGEE. The CDR3 DNA sequence: TGTGCCAGCAGCGCCAGCGGGATAAGAAATGAGCAGTTCTTC. Translated, it gives CASSASGIRNEQFF.

Only a few counts were recorded for this clonotype. This rearrangement joins TRBV12-3 or TRBV12-4 to TRBJ1-2; maybe TRBD1 (5 bases). Trimming took off 5 bases at V and 2 bases at J, with 12 bases between the two ends. The CDR3 contains 14 residues. This chain's CDR3 is CASSKTDPNYGYTF. Here the CDR3 DNA reads TGTGCCAGCAGTAAGACAGATCCCAACTATGGCTACACCTTC.

In its sample, this clonotype was seen many times. The genes are TRBV20-1 and TRBJ1-1; the D gene is possibly TRBD1 (6 bases). Between the trimmed V and J ends, which lost 3 bases and 1 base, there was a span of 12 bases. The CDR3 sequence is 14 residues long. The germline V gene encodes CDR1 DFQATT and CDR2 SNEGSKA (reference sequence). CDR3 in DNA: TGCAGTGCTAGTAGGGCGGACAGGAACACTGAAGCTTTCTTT. This translates into CSASRADRNTEAFF.

This clonotype was counted ten times or more. The V and J genes are TRBV20-1 and TRBJ2-7, with a tentative D call TRBD2 (6 bases). Deletions cut 6 bases from V and 1 base from J, with 10 bases between. CDR1 and CDR2 (germline): DFQATT, SNEGSKA (reference sequence). This CDR3 contains 12 residues. In DNA, the CDR3 is TGCAGTGCGCGGACTACTTCCTACGAGCAGTACTTC. It specifies CSARTTSYEQYF.

This clonotype has just a few counts. The CDR3 coding sequence is TGCGCAACCGCGGACGGAGGGGGAAAACTGTTTTTT. This gives the protein CATADGGGKLFF. The rearrangement links TRBV29-1 to TRBJ1-4, with a possible D match to TRBD1 (6 bases). The length of the CDR3 is 12 residues. CDR1 is SQVTM and CDR2 is ANQGSEA in the germline V gene.